These 19 T cell receptor beta chains share one sample of origin, sequenced in a study of technical replicates of blood from several donors. Libraries were prepared by immunoSEQ multiplex PCR; TCRdb keeps only in-frame clonotypes and omits some of them. The repertoire holds roughly 79,000 clones, 85% to 95% seen once, with 0.41% in the top ten. Sequencing was performed on T cells isolated from PBMCs. These receptors were obtained from a human donor in good health.

This clone was recorded only once. The rearrangement links TRBV23-1 to TRBJ1-3; D is possibly TRBD1 (6 bases). TRBV23-1 is an ORF; its function is uncertain. The CDR3 has 15 amino acids. The ends were cut back, 7 bases at V and 3 bases at J, with 16 bases in the middle. CDR3 sequence (DNA): TGCGCCAGCATGCCCCGACAGGCAAATGGAAACACCATATATTTT. Translation: CASMPRQANGNTIYF.

The chain combines TRBV28 with TRBJ1-2; tentatively, D is TRBD1 (6 bases). The ends were cut back, 6 bases at V and 3 bases at J, with 14 bases in the middle. Germline V lookup: CDR1 MDHEN, CDR2 SYDVKM. The CDR3 loop spans 14 amino acids. Here the CDR3 reads CASRDRQDHYGYTF. The DNA of the CDR3 is TGTGCCAGCAGGGATAGACAGGACCACTATGGCTACACCTTC.

J is TRBJ1-1 and V is TRBV25-1; D not certain. The CDR3 has 14 amino acids. CDR1 and CDR2 (germline): MGHDK, SYGVNS. V was clipped by 1 base and J by 2 bases, with 8 bases between them. The CDR3 spells CASSESTVNTEAFF. The CDR3, as DNA: TGTGCCAGCAGTGAATCCACAGTTAACACTGAAGCTTTCTTT.

The J gene is TRBJ2-7, the V gene TRBV4-2, with 7 bases fitting TRBD2. The germline V gene encodes CDR1 LGHNA and CDR2 YNFKEQ. Trimming took 0 bases from V and 7 from J; bases not matched to a gene: 3. This CDR3 spans 13 amino acids. Here the CDR3 DNA reads TGTGCCAGCAGCCAAGATTGGGGGGGAGAGCAGTACTTC. This codes for CASSQDWGGEQYF.

The chain joins TRBV4-1 to TRBJ1-5; D perhaps matches TRBD1 (6 bases). Germline V lookup: CDR1 MGHRA, CDR2 YSYEKL. Deletions cut 1 base from V and 4 bases from J, with 8 bases between. CDR3 length equals 14 residues. This CDR3 is CASSQGQANQPQHF. CDR3 coding DNA: TGCGCCAGCAGCCAAGGACAGGCAAATCAGCCCCAGCATTTT.

The chain has TRBV7-8 and TRBJ2-1; possible D gene TRBD2, 7 bases. Germline lookup yields CDR1 SGHVS and CDR2 FQNEAQ. The CDR3 is 15 residues long. Trimming took off 2 bases at V and 7 bases at J, with 15 bases between the two ends. The CDR3 here is CASSLSGTRNNEQFF. The CDR3 nucleotides read TGTGCCAGCAGCTTAAGCGGGACACGAAATAATGAGCAGTTCTTC.

Here the CDR3 reads CASSEEGIGEAFF. As DNA, the CDR3 is TGTGCCAGCAGTGAAGAGGGGATTGGAGAAGCTTTCTTT. The rearrangement uses TRBV2 and TRBJ1-1; weak D call: TRBD1 (5 bases). Per the germline V gene, CDR1 is SNHLY and CDR2 is FYNNEI. The CDR3 extends over 13 amino acids. V was pared by 1 base and J by 8 bases, with 11 bases between.

The V and J genes are TRBV18 and TRBJ1-1; D is possibly TRBD1 (5 bases). V shed 4 bases and J shed 8 bases, with 11 bases lying between them. CDR1 and CDR2 from the germline V gene are KGHSH and LQKENI. This CDR3 comprises 12 residues. In nucleotides, the CDR3 is TGTGCCAGCTCACTGATACAGGCGGAAGCTTTCTTT. Residues: CASSLIQAEAFF.

This chain links TRBV9 with TRBJ2-2; 7 bases align to TRBD2. Germline V gives CDR1 SGDLS, CDR2 YYNGEE. The CDR3 contains 15 residues. J was trimmed by 3 bases and V by 1 base; bases with no gene match: 3. The CDR3 nucleotides are TGTGCCAGCAGCGTAAACCTAGCGGACACCGGGGAGCTGTTTTTT. As protein: CASSVNLADTGELFF.

This clone was seen only once. This chain uses TRBV7-9 with TRBJ2-1; a weak D match, TRBD2 (5 bases). Germline V gene data show CDR1 as SEHNR and CDR2 as FQNEAQ (reference sequence). The CDR3 totals 12 residues. V was cut by 3 bases and J by 9 bases, with 9 bases left in between. Written as DNA, the CDR3 is TGTGCCAGCAGCTTCGGGGTTTCTGAGCAGTTCTTC. It specifies CASSFGVSEQFF. Full variable domain (remainder filled in from reference TRBV7-9 and TRBJ2-1): DTGVSQNPRHKITKRGQNVTFRCDPISEHNRLYWYRQTLGQGPEFLTYFQNEAQLEKSRLLSDRFSAERPKGSFSTLEIQRTEQGDSAMYLCASSFGVSEQFFGPGTRLTVL.

This clone was seen only a few times. The chain carries TRBV30 and TRBJ1-5; 8 nucleotides match TRBD1. Germline CDR1 is GTSNPN and CDR2 is SVGIG (reference sequence). V lost 7 bases to trimming and J lost 4 bases; unmatched junction nucleotides: 6. The length of the CDR3 is 13 residues. CDR3 sequence: CALGQGANQPQHF. For the CDR3, the DNA is TGTGCCTTAGGGCAGGGGGCTAATCAGCCCCAGCATTTT.

V and J are TRBV4-2 and TRBJ1-5; 8 nucleotides match TRBD1. The ends lost 0 bases at V and 3 bases at J; junction bases unmatched: 19. Germline CDR1 LGHNA, CDR2 YNFKEQ. The CDR3 loop spans 21 amino acids. The CDR3 loop is CASSQDLVLKGTGNFNQPQHF. Written as DNA, the CDR3 is TGTGCCAGCAGCCAAGATCTTGTTCTTAAGGGGACAGGTAATTTCAATCAGCCCCAGCATTTT.

The chain is built from TRBV7-3 and TRBJ2-1; 9 bases are shared with TRBD2. The CDR3 runs to 13 residues. Germline CDR1 and CDR2: SGHTA and FQGTGA. The V gene end was trimmed by 5 bases and the J gene end by 9 bases; junction bases not matched to a gene: 5. The CDR3 region has the DNA TGTGCCAGCAGCACCTATAGCGGGAGTGAGCAGTTCTTC. It translates to CASSTYSGSEQFF.

The chain uses TRBV6-5 and TRBJ1-2, with a tentative D call TRBD1 (5 bases). This CDR3 is built from 13 residues. Trimming removed 9 bases at V and 0 bases at J, with 11 bases between. The germline gives CDR1 MNHEY, CDR2 SVGAGI. This CDR3 is CASCRGTNYGYTF. The CDR3 coding sequence is TGTGCCAGTTGCCGGGGGACTAACTATGGCTACACCTTC.

This clone has just one count. The chain is built from TRBV11-3 and TRBJ2-1; D might be TRBD2 (7 bases). Trimming shortened V by 8 bases and J by 8 bases, and 13 bases separated the two germline ends. CDR1 is SGHNT, CDR2 YENEEA, per germline. The CDR3 has 12 amino acids. The CDR3 bases are TGTGCCAGCGGGAGGGGGGCCCATGAGCAGTTCTTC. This sequence encodes CASGRGAHEQFF.

The chain combines TRBV20-1 with TRBJ2-4, with 8 nucleotides matching TRBD1. This CDR3 has 11 residues. Germline-derived CDR1 and CDR2 are DFQATT and SNEGSKA (reference sequence). The J segment lost 7 bases and the V segment lost 6 bases, leaving 2 bases of the junction unmatched. CDR3 DNA sequence: TGCAGTGCCAGGACAGGGAACATTCAGTACTTC. Its translation: CSARTGNIQYF.

The chain is built from TRBV27 and TRBJ2-3; maybe TRBD2 (6 bases). Germline loops: CDR1 MNHEY, CDR2 SMNVEV (reference sequence). This CDR3 has 14 residues. V gave up 8 bases and J gave up 3 bases, with 15 bases separating them. CDR3 sequence: CASRGPGRTDTQYF. CDR3 nucleotide sequence: TGTGCCAGCCGTGGGCCGGGGAGGACAGATACGCAGTATTTT.

The chain recombines TRBV27 with TRBJ2-2; 8 positions match TRBD1. This CDR3 is built from 16 residues. J lost 3 bases, V lost 2 bases, and 5 bases had no gene match. The V gene's germline CDR1 is MNHEY and CDR2 SMNVEV (reference sequence). CDR3 DNA: TGTGCCAGCAGTTTACTGACAGGGGCCTACACCGGGGAGCTGTTTTTT. Its protein product is CASSLLTGAYTGELFF.

The rearrangement links TRBV6-5 to TRBJ2-2; TRBD2 aligns across 12 bases. V trimming: 10 bases; J trimming: 0 bases; junction bases outside the gene matches: 3. The CDR3 contains 15 residues. Germline CDR1 is MNHEY and CDR2 is SVGAGI. The CDR3 sequence: CATRLAGANTGELFF. The DNA for the CDR3 is TGTGCCACACGACTAGCGGGGGCGAACACCGGGGAGCTGTTTTTT.